This TCR beta chain stems from a study of blood T cell repertoires in COVID-19. This table comes from immunoSEQ multiplex PCR, and its TCRdb copy is limited to in-frame clones, with some not included. The table lists roughly 520,000 clones, 85% to 90% of them singletons. CDR3 size: 14 residues. V gave up 2 bases and J gave up 8 bases, with 12 bases separating them. CDR1 is SEHNR and CDR2 is FQNEAQ in the germline V gene (reference sequence). Cohort 3 donors were reported recovered after two negative PCRs, clearance, or symptom resolution. The chain is built from TRBV7-9 and TRBJ1-4; D remains unclear. This clonotype was sampled from a woman in her forties who had recovered from COVID-19. Sequencing was carried out using PBMCs or T cells enriched from blood (not recorded which). The CDR3 protein is CASSLNTEREKLFF. CDR3 coding DNA: TGTGCCAGCAGCTTAAATACAGAAAGAGAAAAACTGTTTTTT.